Below are 6 T cell receptor beta chains sequenced from a single sample in a study of early T cells in non-severe SARS-CoV-2 infection. TCRdb re-called the 5' RACE reads through MiXCR, storing one row per CDR3 protein. The table has 87,000 or so distinct CDR3 sequences, about 12% seen once. Sample: whole blood. These receptors all stem from an adult who was a healthcare worker with PCR-confirmed SARS-CoV-2 infection or an uninfected control (not recorded which).

This chain links TRBV12-3 or TRBV12-4 with TRBJ1-1; perhaps TRBD1 as D (6 bases). The ends were cut back, 3 bases at V and 5 bases at J, with 13 bases in the middle. This CDR3 region has 14 residues. CDR3 bases: TGTGCCAGCAGTTTCGGGGGCGAGAGGACTGAAGCTTTCTTT. It codes for CASSFGGERTEAFF.

The chain employs TRBV5-1 and TRBJ2-5; weak D call: TRBD1 (6 bases). Germline-derived CDR1 and CDR2 are SGHRS and YFSETQ. Trimming left V 3 bases short and J 3 bases short, with 15 bases between. This CDR3 is 15 amino acids long. The CDR3 nucleotides read TGCGCCAGCAGCTCCCAAGGGTCAGGGGAAGAGACCCAGTACTTC. Translation: CASSSQGSGEETQYF.

The rearrangement uses TRBV18 and TRBJ2-7; 7 bases agree with TRBD2. Germline lookup yields CDR1 KGHSH and CDR2 LQKENI. The CDR3 totals 15 residues. With V trimmed by 2 bases and J by 3 bases, 7 bases remained unmatched. The CDR3 spells CASSPVGRTSYEQYF. CDR3 coding DNA: TGTGCCAGCTCACCAGTTGGTCGGACTAGCTACGAGCAGTACTTC.

The table lists this clonotype with a few counts. J is TRBJ1-5 and V is TRBV19; tentative D call: TRBD1 (5 bases). CDR1 LNHDA and CDR2 SQIVND come from the germline V gene (reference sequence). Trimming took off 4 bases at V and 7 bases at J, with 14 bases between the two ends. The CDR3 is made up of 14 amino acids. The CDR3 loop is CASSSRTPGQPQHF. The CDR3 coding sequence is TGTGCCAGTAGTAGCCGGACACCAGGACAGCCCCAGCATTTT.

The rearrangement links TRBV5-1 to TRBJ2-5; possible D gene TRBD2, 5 bases. The CDR3 totals 15 residues. CDR1 and CDR2 (germline): SGHRS, YFSETQ. V was pared by 4 bases and J by 2 bases, with 15 bases between. Written as DNA, the CDR3 is TGCGCCAGCAGCGCTCGGGATGAGCGGCAAGAGACCCAGTACTTC. As protein: CASSARDERQETQYF.

V is TRBV5-4 and J is TRBJ2-3, with D unresolved. The ends were cut back, 3 bases at V and 8 bases at J, with 10 bases in the middle. There are 12 residues in the CDR3. Germline V CDR1 and CDR2: SGHNT, YYREEE (reference sequence). The CDR3 is CASSSRAPTQYF. CDR3 DNA: TGTGCCAGCAGCTCCCGGGCCCCTACGCAGTATTTT.